Listed below are T cell receptor beta chains from one sample, sequenced in a study of vaccination and CD4 T cells after COVID-19. The antigens for these receptors are not known. TCRdb reprocessed the PCR reads via MiXCR and lists one record per CDR3 protein. The repertoire consists of about 5,400 distinct CDR3 sequences, with roughly 41% occurring once and the leading ten covering approximately 30%. Sequencing input: CD4+ T cells from blood, cultured in vitro. The receptors stem from a human donor in good health. The CDR3 runs from the conserved cysteine through the conserved F or W. A D gene is named only where the DNA matches it firmly. Size is stated for part of the rows, as once, few or many counts, or as a class when the clone is expanded.

D gene,V gene,J gene,clone size,CDR3 protein,CDR3 DNA
NA,TRBV7-8,TRBJ2-3,few,CASSLSGGPDTQYF,TGTGCCAGCAGCTTATCCGGGGGGCCAGATACGCAGTATTTT
NA,TRBV12-3/TRBV12-4,TRBJ1-6,NA,CASSPGVVGSPLHF,TGTGCCAGCAGCCCCGGGGTTGTCGGTTCACCCCTCCACTTT
TRBD1,TRBV7-7,TRBJ2-1,NA,CASSLQPGTGPYNEQFF,TGTGCCAGCAGCCTCCAACCCGGGACAGGTCCCTACAATGAGCAGTTCTTC
NA,TRBV11-2,TRBJ1-1,NA,CASSFRRGLNTEAFF,TGTGCCAGCAGCTTTCGCCGGGGCTTGAACACTGAAGCTTTCTTT
NA,TRBV6-5,TRBJ1-2,few,CASSLRGGYGYTF,TGTGCCAGCAGTTTACGGGGCGGATATGGCTACACCTTC
NA,TRBV20-1,TRBJ1-3,NA,CSASSGAGNTIYF,TGCAGTGCTAGTTCCGGGGCTGGAAACACCATATATTTT
NA,TRBV15,TRBJ1-2,NA,CATNRDRREGYTF,TGTGCCACCAACAGAGATAGGAGGGAAGGCTACACCTTC
NA,TRBV7-2,TRBJ1-1,NA,CASSLWQPGTEAFF,TGTGCCAGCAGCTTATGGCAGCCGGGGACTGAAGCTTTCTTT
NA,TRBV20-1,TRBJ2-7,few,CGAGTSASEQYF,TGCGGCGCTGGGACTTCCGCCAGCGAGCAGTACTTC
NA,TRBV5-1,TRBJ2-3,NA,CASSERTADTQYF,TGCGCCAGCAGCGAGAGGACGGCAGATACGCAGTATTTT
TRBD1,TRBV2,TRBJ1-6,NA,CASRGTGLNSPLHF,TGTGCCAGCAGGGGGACAGGGCTTAATTCACCCCTCCACTTT
NA,TRBV5-1,TRBJ1-1,NA,CASSPDMTGNTEAFF,TGCGCCAGCAGTCCCGATATGACGGGGAACACTGAAGCTTTCTTT
TRBD1,TRBV7-2,TRBJ1-4,NA,CASSGGQRNEKLFF,TGTGCCAGCAGCGGGGGACAGAGAAATGAAAAACTGTTTTTT
TRBD1,TRBV27,TRBJ2-7,NA,CASRGQGREQYF,TGTGCCAGCAGGGGACAGGGGAGGGAGCAGTACTTC
TRBD1,TRBV27,TRBJ1-2,NA,CASSSRTGSGGYTF,TGTGCCAGCAGTTCCCGGACAGGGAGTGGTGGCTACACCTTC
NA,TRBV7-9,TRBJ1-5,few,CASSSNRGPNQPQHF,TGTGCCAGCAGCTCTAATAGGGGTCCCAATCAGCCCCAGCATTTT
NA,TRBV4-1,TRBJ2-7,NA,CASSQINYEQYF,TGCGCCAGCAGCCAAATCAACTACGAGCAGTACTTC
TRBD2,TRBV5-6,TRBJ2-2,NA,CASSLQLAGDTGELFF,TGTGCCAGCAGCTTGCAGCTAGCGGGAGATACCGGGGAGCTGTTTTTT
NA,TRBV27,TRBJ2-1,few,CASWGISYNEQFF,TGTGCCAGCTGGGGGATTTCCTACAATGAGCAGTTCTTC
TRBD1,TRBV14,TRBJ1-6,NA,CASSQDGTGQRLHF,TGTGCCAGCAGCCAAGATGGGACAGGCCAGCGCCTCCACTTT
NA,TRBV3-1,TRBJ2-5,NA,CASSLGGGATQYF,TGTGCCAGCAGCTTAGGAGGGGGCGCGACCCAGTACTTC
TRBD1,TRBV27,TRBJ2-3,NA,CASSPRQGATDTQYF,TGTGCCAGCAGCCCAAGACAGGGCGCCACAGATACGCAGTATTTT
NA,TRBV27,TRBJ1-5,few,CATGERVAAGNQPQHF,TGTGCCACGGGGGAAAGGGTTGCGGCAGGCAATCAGCCCCAGCATTTT
TRBD1,TRBV6-1,TRBJ1-4,NA,CASSRGQGGKLFF,TGTGCCAGCAGCAGGGGACAGGGCGGAAAACTGTTTTTT
NA,TRBV6-2/TRBV6-3,TRBJ2-2,NA,CASSPEETGELFF,TGTGCCAGCAGTCCCGAGGAGACCGGGGAGCTGTTTTTT